This T cell receptor beta chain was sequenced in a study of vaccination effects on CD4 cells after COVID-19. Libraries were prepared by immunoSEQ multiplex PCR; TCRdb keeps only in-frame clonotypes and omits some of them. The sample yields 30,000 to 35,000 clones, roughly two thirds seen once. The CDR3 is made up of 17 amino acids. For this clone: Antigen unknown.

ViraFEST expansion of antigen-specific CD4+ T cells with viral peptide pools preceded sequencing. Subsequent to less than twelve days of culture, CD4+ T cells were isolated. The researchers cultured 1.5 million to 2.5 million PBMC per well with 7.5 to 10 IU/ml IL-2 and approximately 9.9 ug/ml peptides. This receptor was obtained from a human donor who received a COVID-19 vaccine. The V call is TRBV21-1, the J call TRBJ1-6. TRBV21-1 is noted as a pseudogene. The material sequenced was CD4+ T cells from PBMCs cultured with HCoV-229E spike peptides, taken before COVID-19 vaccination. CDR3 DNA: TGTGCCAGCAGCCACGGGCCGGGACGGGGAACCAATTCACCCCTCCACTTT. It is translated as CASSHGPGRGTNSPLHF.